This T cell receptor beta chain was obtained from a study of T cell changes during pregnancy in multiple sclerosis. This CDR3 spans 14 amino acids. Germline CDR1 reads SGHRS; CDR2 reads YFSETQ. Trimming shortened V by 0 bases and J by 11 bases, and 15 bases separated the two germline ends. The repertoire was sequenced with immunoSEQ multiplex PCR; TCRdb's copy has only in-frame clones and lacks some. The table lists roughly 100,000 clones, around 92% of them singletons. This clone showed up just once. The sequences come from peripheral blood, collected after pregnancy. The rearrangement links TRBV5-1 to TRBJ2-1, with unresolved D. This receptor was identified in a female donor with multiple sclerosis, enrolled in a pregnancy study. CDR3 sequence (DNA): TGCGCCAGCAGCTTGGAAGCCTACCCCCCGAAGCAGTTCTTC. It specifies CASSLEAYPPKQFF.